The next 12 T cell receptor beta chains were all read from a single sample in a study of T cell changes during pregnancy in multiple sclerosis. Here immunoSEQ multiplex PCR was the method, and the copy in TCRdb shows in-frame clones only, minus some. The sample has about 31,000 clones; roughly 86% are singletons. The sequences come from CD8+ T cells from peripheral blood mononuclear cells, collected in the first trimester of pregnancy. All receptors derive from a female donor with multiple sclerosis, enrolled in a pregnancy study.

The CDR3 nucleotides are TGTGCCATCAGTGGGGACAGGGGGTCCCCCTACGAGCAGTACTTC. This encodes CAISGDRGSPYEQYF. The chain couples TRBV10-3 to TRBJ2-7; 11 bases agree with TRBD1. The CDR3 runs 15 residues. Per the germline V gene, CDR1 is ENHRY and CDR2 is SYGVKD. V lost 4 bases to trimming and J lost 2 bases; unmatched junction nucleotides: 4.

This chain joins TRBV10-1 and TRBJ2-2; 13 bases align to TRBD2. Looked up from germline, CDR1 is WNHNN and CDR2 is SYGVQD (reference sequence). The CDR3 is 17 amino acids. Trimming at V came to 3 bases and at J to 7 bases, leaving 8 bases not matched to a gene. CDR3 in DNA: TGCGCCAGCAGTGATGCGACTAGCGGGGGGTATAGCGGGGAGCTGTTTTTT. Protein product: CASSDATSGGYSGELFF.

The rearrangement links TRBV11-2 to TRBJ2-1; 13 nucleotides match TRBD2. This CDR3 contains 15 residues. CDR1 and CDR2 (germline): SGHAT, FQNNGV. V shed 4 bases, J shed 6 bases, and the junction held 3 bases outside the gene matches. The CDR3 DNA sequence: TGTGCCAGCAGCTCGTGGACTAGCGGGAGCAATGAGCAGTTCTTC. This translates into CASSSWTSGSNEQFF.

CDR3 nucleotides: TGTGCCATCAGTGATTTGAGAGAAGGGAGGAATCAGCCCCAGCATTTT. This gives the protein CAISDLREGRNQPQHF. The gene calls are TRBV10-3 and TRBJ1-5; D is undetermined. Germline V gene sequence: CDR1 ENHRY, CDR2 SYGVKD. With 3 bases removed from V and 4 bases from J, the gap between germline ends came to 16 bases. This CDR3 is built from 16 residues.

V and J are TRBV7-2 and TRBJ2-3; TRBD2 is a possible D gene (5 bases). CDR3 length: 16 amino acids. V lost 3 bases to trimming and J lost 0 bases, with 13 bases between them. Germline assignment: CDR1 SGHTA and CDR2 FQGNSA. CDR3 DNA sequence: TGTGCCAGCAGCTTTCTAGCAGTAACTAGCACAGATACGCAGTATTTT. This encodes CASSFLAVTSTDTQYF.

This sequence joins TRBV11-3 and TRBJ2-3; D gene unclear. Germline loops: CDR1 SGHNT, CDR2 YENEEA. V was trimmed by 4 bases and J by 1 base, leaving 12 bases between them. There are 15 residues in the CDR3. The DNA of the CDR3 is TGTGCCAGCAGCTCGTTACTAACCCGCACAGATACGCAGTATTTT. Its protein is CASSSLLTRTDTQYF. Full variable domain (rest looked up from reference TRBV11-3 and TRBJ2-3): EAGVVQSPRYKIIEKKQPVAFWCNPISGHNTLYWYLQNLGQGPELLIRYENEEAVDDSQLPKDRFSAERLKGVDSTLKIQPAELGDSAVYLCASSSLLTRTDTQYFGPGTRLTVL.

CDR3: CASSRTGTNTGELFF. The CDR3 nucleotides are TGTGCCAGCAGCCGGACAGGGACGAACACCGGGGAGCTGTTTTTT. The chain employs TRBV9 and TRBJ2-2, with TRBD1 matching 8 bases. This CDR3 has 15 residues. V was pared by 4 bases and J by 0 bases, with 2 bases of the junction left unmatched. Germline V gives CDR1 SGDLS, CDR2 YYNGEE.

This rearrangement joins TRBV5-5 to TRBJ2-7; D is undetermined. V was cut by 6 bases and J by 2 bases, with 15 bases left in between. This CDR3 comprises 14 residues. Germline V gives CDR1 SGHKS, CDR2 YYEKEE (reference sequence). The CDR3 spells CASNGPNKPYEQYF. CDR3 coding DNA: TGTGCCAGCAATGGGCCTAACAAGCCCTACGAGCAGTACTTC.

The V call is TRBV18, the J call TRBJ1-2, with 7 positions matching TRBD1. V shed 3 bases and J 0 bases; nucleotides not matched to a gene: 4. The CDR3 sequence is 15 residues long. Germline loops: CDR1 KGHSH, CDR2 LQKENI. For the CDR3, the DNA is TGTGCCAGCTCACCGACGACAGGGACTAACTATGGCTACACCTTC. It specifies CASSPTTGTNYGYTF.

J is TRBJ2-1 and V is TRBV7-9; 9 bases line up with TRBD2. Germline V gives CDR1 SEHNR, CDR2 FQNEAQ (reference sequence). The CDR3 loop spans 16 amino acids. With V trimmed by 5 bases and J by 3 bases, 8 bases remained unmatched. The CDR3 DNA follows: TGTGCCAGCAGCCCCGCCGGGACTAGCAGCTACAATGAGCAGTTCTTC. Translation: CASSPAGTSSYNEQFF.

The count of this clone is one. The V gene is TRBV10-3, the J gene TRBJ2-6; TRBD2 is a possible D gene (6 bases). The CDR3 has 15 residues. Germline lookup yields CDR1 ENHRY and CDR2 SYGVKD. V dropped 3 bases and J dropped 2 bases, with 8 bases sitting between them. CDR3 protein: CAISDWEAGANVLTF. In DNA, the CDR3 is TGTGCCATCAGTGATTGGGAGGCTGGGGCCAACGTCCTGACTTTC.

The chain couples TRBV10-3 to TRBJ2-7; maybe TRBD1 (6 bases). CDR3 length: 13 amino acids. The V gene's germline CDR1 is ENHRY and CDR2 SYGVKD. Trimming left V 6 bases short and J 3 bases short, with 12 bases between. The CDR3 DNA reads as TGTGCCATCAGGACGGACAGAAACTACGAGCAGTACTTC. It is translated as CAIRTDRNYEQYF.